These 13 T cell receptor beta chains were all obtained from the same sample, sequenced in a study of T-cell memory formation after mild COVID-19. MiXCR, applied by TCRdb to the 5' RACE reads, yields one record per CDR3 protein. The data contain 200,000 to 250,000 distinct CDR3 sequences, roughly 30% of them seen just once; the ten biggest clones take up over 9.5%. Sequenced material: PBMCs or a T cell subset sorted from them (not recorded which). The receptors stem from an adult woman who had mild COVID-19 (a few samples of this study predate the infection). Cell type and time point are not known.

This clonotype was seen only a few times. V is TRBV6-5 and J is TRBJ1-2, with 9 positions matching TRBD1. The CDR3 contains 13 residues. Trimming cost V 6 bases and J 8 bases; bases outside gene matches: 7. Germline assignment: CDR1 MNHEY and CDR2 SVGAGI. The CDR3 DNA reads TGTGCCAGCAGGCCCGGGACAGGGCGAGGCTACACCTTC. Translated: CASRPGTGRGYTF.

This chain uses TRBV6-6 with TRBJ2-3, with 7 bases aligning to TRBD2. V was pared by 2 bases and J by 1 base, with 3 bases of the junction left unmatched. The CDR3 sequence is 15 residues long. Germline V gives CDR1 MNHNY, CDR2 SVGAGI (reference sequence). The CDR3 reads CASSYKRERTDTQYF. The CDR3 DNA sequence: TGTGCCAGCAGTTACAAGCGGGAACGCACAGATACGCAGTATTTT.

The chain has TRBV9 and TRBJ2-7; weak D call: TRBD2 (6 bases). Germline CDR1 SGDLS, CDR2 YYNGEE. Trimming removed 3 bases at V and 2 bases at J, with 15 bases between. This CDR3 is 15 amino acids long. CDR3 bases: TGTGCCAGCAGCGCCGGAGGGCAGGGAGCCTACGAGCAGTACTTC. Translating gives CASSAGGQGAYEQYF.

The V and J genes are TRBV7-9 and TRBJ2-4; the D gene is possibly TRBD2 (5 bases). V was cut by 4 bases and J by 4 bases, with 8 bases left in between. CDR1 is SEHNR and CDR2 is FQNEAQ in the germline V gene (reference sequence). The CDR3 has 13 residues. CDR3 protein: CASSSREKNIQYF. CDR3 DNA sequence: TGTGCCAGCAGCTCACGGGAAAAAAACATTCAGTACTTC.

The chain joins TRBV7-6 to TRBJ2-3, with 8 bases aligning to TRBD2. V shed 8 bases and J 2 bases; nucleotides not matched to a gene: 6. CDR1 is SGHVS and CDR2 is FNYEAQ in the germline V gene. The CDR3 has 14 residues. The CDR3 loop reads CASLAGLLTDTQYF. CDR3 in DNA: TGTGCCAGCTTAGCGGGGCTACTCACAGATACGCAGTATTTT.

This clonotype appeared a few times. This chain uses TRBV7-9 with TRBJ2-5; 11 bases map to TRBD2. Germline CDR1 and CDR2: SEHNR and FQNEAQ (reference sequence). J gave up 1 base and V 1 base, and 11 bases lay outside the gene matches. This CDR3 has 19 amino acids. The CDR3 nucleotides read TGTGCCAGCAGCTTAGTTAGGCTAGCGGGAGGACCTACCCAAGAGACCCAGTACTTC. The encoded protein is CASSLVRLAGGPTQETQYF.

The chain is built from TRBV20-1 and TRBJ2-1; D is possibly TRBD2 (5 bases). The ends were cut back, 4 bases at V and 4 bases at J, with 20 bases in the middle. CDR1 is DFQATT and CDR2 is SNEGSKA in the germline V gene (reference sequence). The CDR3 is made up of 16 amino acids. The CDR3 sequence is CSATRGPTNPYNEQFF. CDR3 bases: TGCAGTGCTACCCGCGGGCCTACTAACCCTTACAATGAGCAGTTCTTC.

This chain joins TRBV30 and TRBJ2-2; D gene unclear. V was clipped by 8 bases and J by 4 bases, with 20 bases between them. Looked up from germline, CDR1 is GTSNPN and CDR2 is SVGIG (reference sequence). This CDR3 is 15 amino acids long. CDR3 bases: TGTGCCGGGGATGCAAGAAACACAATCACCGGGGAGCTGTTTTTT. The encoded protein is CAGDARNTITGELFF.

The chain combines TRBV14 with TRBJ2-5; TRBD2 matches 11 bases. V shed 2 bases, J shed 0 bases, and the junction held 2 bases outside the gene matches. CDR1 SGHDN and CDR2 FVKESK come from the germline V gene. The CDR3 totals 16 residues. The CDR3 DNA is TGTGCCAGCAGCCAACAACTAGCGGGGGACCAAGAGACCCAGTACTTC. Encoded protein: CASSQQLAGDQETQYF.

This clonotype appeared a few times. J is TRBJ1-1 and V is TRBV20-1, with D possibly being TRBD1 (6 bases). Germline loops: CDR1 DFQATT, CDR2 SNEGSKA (reference sequence). With 5 bases removed from V and 1 base from J, the gap between germline ends came to 14 bases. The CDR3 is 14 amino acids. The CDR3 region is CSAAPGHRNTEAFF. CDR3 DNA sequence: TGCAGTGCTGCTCCGGGACACCGGAACACTGAAGCTTTCTTT.

The rearrangement joins TRBV12-3 or TRBV12-4 to TRBJ1-6; no clear D. CDR3 length equals 13 residues. The V gene lost 5 bases and the J gene lost 5 bases, with 7 bases spanning the gap. The CDR3 sequence: CASSRTDNSPLHF. The CDR3 nucleotides are TGTGCCAGCAGTCGGACGGATAATTCACCCCTCCACTTT.

The table lists this clonotype with a count of one. The rearrangement links TRBV5-1 to TRBJ2-7; D is unclear. V was trimmed by 3 bases and J by 5 bases, leaving 15 bases between them. The CDR3 consists of 14 residues. CDR1 and CDR2 from the germline V gene are SGHRS and YFSETQ. The CDR3 reads CASSSVGRADEQYF. In nucleotides, the CDR3 is TGCGCCAGCAGCTCCGTAGGGCGAGCCGACGAGCAGTACTTC. The whole variable domain, filled in from reference TRBV5-1 and TRBJ2-7, reads KAGVTQTPRYLIKTRGQQVTLSCSPISGHRSVSWYQQTPGQGLQFLFEYFSETQRNKGNFPGRFSGRQFSNSRSEMNVSTLELGDSALYLCASSSVGRADEQYFGPGTRLTVT.

V is TRBV6-5 and J is TRBJ2-2, with D maybe TRBD1 (5 bases). Germline loops: CDR1 MNHEY, CDR2 SVGAGI. The germline V and J ends were trimmed by 1 base and 1 base, with 7 bases remaining between them. This CDR3 is 15 amino acids long. The CDR3 is CASSYFTGNTGELFF. The DNA for the CDR3 is TGTGCCAGCAGTTACTTCACAGGGAACACCGGGGAGCTGTTTTTT.